One sample yielded the 16 T cell receptor beta chains listed below, sequenced in a study of blood T cell repertoires in COVID-19. Sequenced by immunoSEQ multiplex PCR; TCRdb stores in-frame clones only, minus some. The sample comprises about 210,000 clones, roughly 90% of which are singletons, and about 0.81% rests with the top ten. The sequencing input was peripheral blood. All receptors come from a woman in her 70s with acute or convalescent COVID-19.

The rearrangement links TRBV10-1 to TRBJ2-5; D is unclear. V dropped 3 bases and J dropped 6 bases, with 11 bases sitting between them. CDR3 length equals 13 residues. Germline V lookup: CDR1 WNHNN, CDR2 SYGVQD (reference sequence). The CDR3 sequence is CASSDSLGQTQYF. The CDR3 bases are TGCGCCAGCAGTGATTCTCTTGGGCAGACCCAGTACTTC.

This clone was picked up a small number of times. V and J are TRBV6-5 and TRBJ1-5, with 8 bases aligning to TRBD1. The germline gives CDR1 MNHEY, CDR2 SVGAGI. The CDR3 length is 13 residues. Written as DNA, the CDR3 is TGTGCGATCGCGGACAGGGCAAATCAGCCCCAGCATTTT. This sequence encodes CAIADRANQPQHF.

The chain is built from TRBV5-1 and TRBJ2-7; 9 bases line up with TRBD2. This CDR3 region has 14 residues. J gave up 6 bases and V 5 bases, and 9 bases lay outside the gene matches. The germline V gene encodes CDR1 SGHRS and CDR2 YFSETQ. CDR3 sequence: CASRLTVSGGEQYF. The CDR3, as DNA: TGCGCCAGCAGGTTGACGGTTAGCGGGGGCGAGCAGTACTTC.

The table lists this clone with a few counts. This chain links TRBV5-1 with TRBJ2-7, with D unresolved. This CDR3 is built from 13 residues. CDR1 is SGHRS and CDR2 is YFSETQ in the germline V gene. The V end lost 7 bases, the J end lost 6 bases, and 17 bases lay between the germline ends. This CDR3 is CASGPNLGTEQYF. DNA of the CDR3: TGCGCCAGCGGTCCCAATCTAGGCACCGAGCAGTACTTC.

CDR3 DNA sequence: TGCAGGGCCTACCAGGCCTCTAACAATGAGCAGTTCTTC. This gives the protein CRAYQASNNEQFF. The chain has TRBV29-1 and TRBJ2-1, with no clear D. Germline V gene data show CDR1 as SQVTM and CDR2 as ANQGSEA. The CDR3 extends over 13 amino acids.

V is TRBV28 and J is TRBJ2-7; the match to TRBD1 covers 7 bases. The CDR3 is 12 amino acids. The germline CDR1 and CDR2 sequences are MDHEN and SYDVKM. V was clipped by 6 bases and J by 4 bases; unmatched bases: 3. The CDR3: CASRGTAYEQYF. As DNA, the CDR3 is TGTGCCAGCAGGGGGACAGCTTACGAGCAGTACTTC.

This sequence joins TRBV4-1 and TRBJ1-1; tentatively, D is TRBD1 (6 bases). Germline CDR1 is MGHRA and CDR2 is YSYEKL. Trimming took 10 bases from V and 3 from J, leaving 12 bases between them. CDR3 size: 12 residues. The CDR3 region is CAKKEGDTEAFF. The DNA for the CDR3 is TGCGCCAAAAAAGAGGGGGACACTGAAGCTTTCTTT.

The V gene is TRBV11-1, the J gene TRBJ2-7, with TRBD2 identical over 9 bases. This CDR3 is built from 15 residues. The J segment lost 2 bases and the V segment lost 5 bases, leaving 7 bases of the junction unmatched. Germline V lookup: CDR1 SGHAT, CDR2 FQDESV (reference sequence). The CDR3 spells CASSRDRTSAYEQYF. For the CDR3, the DNA is TGTGCCAGCAGCCGGGATCGGACTAGCGCCTACGAGCAGTACTTC.

The V call is TRBV5-6, the J call TRBJ2-7; tentative D call: TRBD1 (6 bases). Germline V gives CDR1 SGHDT, CDR2 YYEEEE. Trimming shortened V by 4 bases and J by 2 bases, and 10 bases separated the two germline ends. The CDR3 extends over 13 amino acids. The CDR3 nucleotides read TGTGCCAGCAGCCCCGGACAGACCTACGAGCAGTACTTC. Translating it yields CASSPGQTYEQYF.

This clone came up a few times. The chain links TRBV19 to TRBJ1-5, with D possibly being TRBD1 (6 bases). V lost 7 bases to trimming and J lost 1 base, with 11 bases between them. This CDR3 contains 14 residues. Germline CDR1 and CDR2: LNHDA and SQIVND (reference sequence). This CDR3 reads CASTLQGSNQPQHF. The CDR3 DNA is TGTGCCAGTACCCTACAGGGAAGCAATCAGCCCCAGCATTTT. The whole variable domain, filled in from reference TRBV19 and TRBJ1-5, reads DGGITQSPKYLFRKEGQNVTLSCEQNLNHDAMYWYRQDPGQGLRLIYYSQIVNDFQKGDIAEGYSVSREKKESFPLTVTSAQKNPTAFYLCASTLQGSNQPQHFGDGTRLSIL.

The J gene is TRBJ1-2, the V gene TRBV4-2, with 8 bases identical to TRBD1. This CDR3 spans 18 amino acids. The V gene's germline CDR1 is LGHNA and CDR2 YNFKEQ. The ends lost 1 base at V and 4 bases at J; junction bases unmatched: 14. The CDR3 protein is CASSQVGTGSYGSYGYTF. In DNA form, the CDR3 reads TGTGCCAGCAGCCAAGTAGGGACAGGATCTTACGGCAGCTATGGCTACACCTTC.

This chain connects TRBV18 to TRBJ2-7; D call uncertain. Germline V CDR1 and CDR2: KGHSH, LQKENI. Between the trimmed V and J ends, which lost 1 base and 5 bases, there was a span of 12 bases. This CDR3 has 14 residues. The DNA for the CDR3 is TGTGCCAGCTCACCACTGTATGGCAAAGACGAGCAGTACTTC. Residues: CASSPLYGKDEQYF.

This clone was counted ten times or more. The CDR3 protein is CASSPYTGELFF. Here the CDR3 DNA reads TGTGCCAGCAGTCCCTACACCGGGGAGCTGTTTTTT. The V gene is TRBV2, the J gene TRBJ2-2, with D unclear. V was shortened by 5 bases and J by 3 bases, with 4 bases between the two germline ends. The CDR3 covers 12 residues. Germline loops: CDR1 SNHLY, CDR2 FYNNEI.

This chain links TRBV7-9 with TRBJ1-1; no clear D. This CDR3 spans 12 amino acids. CDR1 and CDR2 from the germline V gene are SEHNR and FQNEAQ (reference sequence). The V end was cut by 0 bases, the J end by 11 bases, with 10 bases between. The CDR3 nucleotides read TGTGCCAGCAGCTTAGCCGGGTCTCAGGCTTTCTTT. Its protein is CASSLAGSQAFF.

DNA of the CDR3: TGTGCCAGCAGTGTGGGACAGGGGGCCGGTAACTATGGCTACACCTTC. Translating it yields CASSVGQGAGNYGYTF. The chain combines TRBV6-1 with TRBJ1-2, with TRBD1 matching 12 bases. The ends lost 4 bases at V and 1 base at J; junction bases unmatched: 4. The CDR3 loop spans 16 amino acids. Germline loops: CDR1 MNHNS, CDR2 SASEGT.

V and J are TRBV5-4 and TRBJ1-1; 11 positions agree with TRBD1. V dropped 4 bases and J dropped 0; count of bases not matched to a gene: 8. Germline CDR1 reads SGHNT; CDR2 reads YYREEE (reference sequence). This CDR3 is 17 amino acids long. CDR3 protein: CASSPGQGAIMNTEAFF. CDR3 in DNA: TGTGCCAGCAGCCCCGGACAGGGGGCGATAATGAACACTGAAGCTTTCTTT.